These 24 T cell receptor beta chains originate from one sample sequenced in a study of cytomegalovirus exposure and HLA in healthy donors. Primers for the PCR totalled 60 Vbeta and 13 Jbeta. Assay used: immunoSEQ multiplex PCR; TCRdb lists only in-frame clones, some missing. The profile shows 35,000 to 45,000 clones, about two thirds of them singletons. Sequencing input: PBMCs. These receptor sequences come from a man aged 55-75 years in good health and CMV-seropositive.

The CDR3 nucleotides read TGTGCCAGCAGCCTCCACGGCCGGGGAGCGGGATCACCCCTCCACTTT. This encodes CASSLHGRGAGSPLHF. The J gene is TRBJ1-6, the V gene TRBV28; D unclear. V lost 6 bases, J lost 10 bases, and 22 bases lay in between. The germline V gene has CDR1 MDHEN and CDR2 SYDVKM. The CDR3 loop spans 16 amino acids.

The chain links TRBV5-1 to TRBJ2-1, with 7 bases identical to TRBD2. Per germline, CDR1 SGHRS and CDR2 YFSETQ. The CDR3 consists of 15 residues. The trim removed 5 bases at V and 3 bases at J, leaving 8 bases unmatched. The CDR3 sequence is CASRTGTTSYNEQFF. CDR3 in DNA: TGCGCCAGCAGGACCGGGACTACCAGCTACAATGAGCAGTTCTTC.

V is TRBV7-2 and J is TRBJ2-7; no reliable D call. Germline CDR1 reads SGHTA; CDR2 reads FQGNSA. V dropped 6 bases and J dropped 5 bases, with 17 bases sitting between them. CDR3 length equals 14 residues. The DNA of the CDR3 is TGTGCCAGCAGTTCTCAAGTACTGCCCCACGAGCAGTACTTC. It encodes CASSSQVLPHEQYF.

This chain links TRBV7-9 with TRBJ1-1, with 8 nucleotides matching TRBD1. With 3 bases clipped from V and 7 bases from J, the junction kept 7 bases outside the gene matches. Per the germline V gene, CDR1 is SEHNR and CDR2 is FQNEAQ (reference sequence). The CDR3 totals 14 residues. CDR3 in amino acids: CASSLLDRVGEAFF. As DNA, the CDR3 is TGTGCCAGCAGCTTGTTGGACAGGGTAGGTGAAGCTTTCTTT.

The CDR3 DNA reads TGCACCAGCAGCCAAGGCCTATACGAGCAGTACTTC. It translates to CTSSQGLYEQYF. The gene calls are TRBV1 and TRBJ2-7; whether TRBD2, the table's D call, matches the DNA was not checked. TRBV1 is marked as a pseudogene. The CDR3 is made up of 12 amino acids.

This clone occurred a few times. The chain links TRBV30 to TRBJ2-5, with TRBD2 matching over 11 bases. CDR3 size: 18 residues. Germline V gene lookup returns CDR1 GTSNPN and CDR2 SVGIG (reference sequence). The V segment lost 6 bases and the J segment 5 bases; nucleotides outside the gene matches: 20. CDR3 sequence (DNA): TGTGCCTGTAGTTTAGGAGGGTCAACTAGCGGGAGAGGCGAGACCCAGTACTTC. This sequence encodes CACSLGGSTSGRGETQYF.

Only a few counts were recorded for this clone. The V and J genes are TRBV27 and TRBJ1-5, with 8 bases lining up with TRBD1. Germline CDR1 and CDR2: MNHEY and SMNVEV (reference sequence). V lost 2 bases and J lost 1; bases outside the gene matches: 25. The CDR3 sequence is 23 residues long. In nucleotides, the CDR3 is TGTGCCAGCAGTTTACGACAGGGGAGGATTATATATCGGGCATATAGCAGCAATCAGCCCCAGCATTTT. Translation: CASSLRQGRIIYRAYSSNQPQHF.

This chain connects TRBV21-1 to TRBJ1-5. TRBV21-1 is a pseudogene locus. The CDR3 is made up of 18 amino acids. In DNA form, the CDR3 reads TGTGCCAGCAGCAAAGCCCTAGGGGGGGTAAGGGGCAATCAGCCCCAGCATTTT. Translated: CASSKALGGVRGNQPQHF.

The chain employs TRBV2 and TRBJ2-7; TRBD2 aligns across 10 bases. V trimming: 9 bases; J trimming: 0 bases; junction bases outside the gene matches: 2. Germline V gene sequence: CDR1 SNHLY, CDR2 FYNNEI. The CDR3 runs to 13 residues. Written as DNA, the CDR3 is TGTGCCAGAACTAGCGGGGACTCCTACGAGCAGTACTTC. Translated, it gives CARTSGDSYEQYF.

This clone is medium-sized. This chain joins TRBV6-1 and TRBJ2-7; 7 bases line up with TRBD1. CDR3 size: 14 residues. Germline V CDR1 and CDR2: MNHNS, SASEGT. The trim removed 4 bases at V and 0 bases at J, leaving 3 bases unmatched. CDR3 sequence reads: CASSVGDSSYEQYF. CDR3 DNA sequence: TGTGCCAGCAGTGTTGGGGACAGCTCCTACGAGCAGTACTTC.

This chain uses TRBV6-1 with TRBJ2-7, with 12 bases identical to TRBD2. Germline V gene data show CDR1 as MNHNS and CDR2 as SASEGT. Germline trimming cut 4 bases from V and 0 bases from J; bases unmatched to any gene: 13. The CDR3 has 19 residues. CDR3 protein: CASSAQTSGSATSSYEQYF. CDR3 sequence (DNA): TGTGCCAGCAGTGCTCAGACTAGCGGGAGTGCCACGAGCTCCTACGAGCAGTACTTC.

This clone has a single count. The rearrangement uses TRBV7-9 and TRBJ2-1; 8 positions match TRBD2. The CDR3 runs to 15 residues. The germline gives CDR1 SEHNR, CDR2 FQNEAQ (reference sequence). Trimming took 5 bases from V and 0 from J; bases not matched to a gene: 3. The CDR3 is CASSPSGSSYNEQFF. CDR3 coding DNA: TGTGCCAGCAGCCCAAGCGGGAGCTCCTACAATGAGCAGTTCTTC.

This chain uses TRBV6-4 with TRBJ1-6; D gene uncertain. The CDR3 runs 15 residues. V was trimmed by 0 bases and J by 6 bases, leaving 9 bases between them. The V gene's germline CDR1 is MRHNA and CDR2 SNTAGT. The CDR3 sequence: CASSDSADGNSPLHF. In DNA form, the CDR3 reads TGTGCCAGCAGTGACTCTGCGGATGGTAATTCACCCCTCCACTTT.

This chain connects TRBV30 to TRBJ1-2, with 9 bases fitting TRBD1. CDR3 length: 14 amino acids. After removal of 5 bases from V and 2 bases from J, the junction contained 6 bases not matched to a gene. In germline, CDR1 is GTSNPN, CDR2 SVGIG (reference sequence). CDR3 sequence: CAWHRGRTNYGYTF. The CDR3 bases are TGTGCCTGGCACAGGGGGCGGACGAACTATGGCTACACCTTC.

This clone was seen a few times. The V gene is TRBV27, the J gene TRBJ2-5; 16 bases line up with TRBD2. CDR1 is MNHEY and CDR2 is SMNVEV in the germline V gene (reference sequence). V gave up 0 bases and J gave up 4 bases; unmatched junction bases: 5. The CDR3 is 18 residues long. CDR3 residues: CASSLSGTSGRGRETQYF. In nucleotides, the CDR3 is TGTGCCAGCAGTTTATCCGGGACTAGCGGGAGGGGGCGAGAGACCCAGTACTTC.

The chain is built from TRBV7-9 and TRBJ2-5; 7 bases map to TRBD1. The germline CDR1 and CDR2 sequences are SEHNR and FQNEAQ (reference sequence). The CDR3 totals 14 residues. V shed 6 bases and J 2 bases; nucleotides not matched to a gene: 6. The DNA for the CDR3 is TGTGCCAGCAGTCCCGGGACAGCTCAAGAGACCCAGTACTTC. It codes for CASSPGTAQETQYF.

This clone is categorized as medium-sized. J is TRBJ2-7 and V is TRBV7-2; 7 bases agree with TRBD2. Per the germline V gene, CDR1 is SGHTA and CDR2 is FQGNSA. The junction had 4 bases not matched to a gene; V was cut back by 0 bases and J by 5 bases. The CDR3 consists of 14 residues. The CDR3 DNA follows: TGTGCCAGCAGCTTAGCGATGACTAGCAACGAGCAGTACTTC. It yields the protein CASSLAMTSNEQYF.

The chain uses TRBV4-1 and TRBJ2-1, with D perhaps TRBD1 (5 bases). Germline CDR1 and CDR2: MGHRA and YSYEKL. This CDR3 region has 18 residues. Trimming cost V 4 bases and J 0 bases, with 19 bases left between them. The CDR3, as DNA: TGCGCCAGCAGCCCCCAACCCCCAGGCGACAGCTCCTACAATGAGCAGTTCTTC. Translated: CASSPQPPGDSSYNEQFF.

This clone has a single count. The chain recombines TRBV12-2 with TRBJ2-7; TRBD2 is taken as the D call from the table, unchecked against the DNA. TRBV12-2 is designated a pseudogene. This CDR3 comprises 17 residues. The CDR3: CASRLATHSGRVYEQYF. CDR3 DNA sequence: TGTGCAAGTCGCTTAGCCACCCATAGCGGGAGAGTCTACGAGCAGTACTTC.

V usage is TRBV2 and J usage is TRBJ2-7; possible D gene TRBD2, 5 bases. V lost 3 bases, J lost 4 bases, and 7 bases lay in between. This CDR3 region has 12 residues. The germline V gene has CDR1 SNHLY and CDR2 FYNNEI. The CDR3 region is CASSDEGYEQYF. The CDR3 DNA reads as TGTGCCAGCAGTGACGAGGGATACGAGCAGTACTTC.

V gene TRBV7-3 combines with J gene TRBJ2-3; possible D gene TRBD1, 7 bases. In germline, CDR1 is SGHTA, CDR2 FQGTGA. Trimming stripped 5 bases from V and 10 bases from J, with 16 bases between. This CDR3 comprises 13 residues. In DNA form, the CDR3 reads TGTGCCAGCAGCCCGCAGGGGGGCGAGTCGCAGTATTTT. Its translation is CASSPQGGESQYF. The full variable domain, its missing parts supplied by reference TRBV7-3 and TRBJ2-3, is GAGVSQTPSNKVTEKGKYVELRCDPISGHTALYWYRQSLGQGPEFLIYFQGTGAADDSGLPNDRFFAVRPEGSVSTLKIQRTERGDSAVYLCASSPQGGESQYFGPGTRLTVL.

The chain recombines TRBV12-5 with TRBJ2-1; D might be TRBD2 (5 bases). The germline V gene encodes CDR1 LGHNT and CDR2 FRNRAP. Deletions cut 7 bases from V and 8 bases from J, with 24 bases between. The CDR3 has 16 amino acids. The CDR3 nucleotides are TGTGCTAGTGTTTGGCGGGCCACCATATCAACTGATGAGCAGTTCTTC. Protein product: CASVWRATISTDEQFF.

The chain carries TRBV30 and TRBJ2-2; 7 bases match TRBD2. Germline V gene data show CDR1 as GTSNPN and CDR2 as SVGIG (reference sequence). This CDR3 contains 16 residues. The ends lost 3 bases at V and 1 base at J; junction bases unmatched: 8. CDR3: CAWRRQKRENTGELFF. The CDR3 bases are TGTGCCTGGAGAAGACAGAAGCGGGAGAACACCGGGGAGCTGTTTTTT.

The chain employs TRBV28 and TRBJ1-2; D is possibly TRBD1 (6 bases). Deletions cut 4 bases from V and 7 bases from J, with 13 bases between. This CDR3 region has 13 residues. From germline, CDR1 is MDHEN and CDR2 SYDVKM. CDR3 sequence: CASSSRGFGGYTF. The CDR3, as DNA: TGTGCCAGCAGTTCCAGGGGATTCGGTGGCTACACCTTC.